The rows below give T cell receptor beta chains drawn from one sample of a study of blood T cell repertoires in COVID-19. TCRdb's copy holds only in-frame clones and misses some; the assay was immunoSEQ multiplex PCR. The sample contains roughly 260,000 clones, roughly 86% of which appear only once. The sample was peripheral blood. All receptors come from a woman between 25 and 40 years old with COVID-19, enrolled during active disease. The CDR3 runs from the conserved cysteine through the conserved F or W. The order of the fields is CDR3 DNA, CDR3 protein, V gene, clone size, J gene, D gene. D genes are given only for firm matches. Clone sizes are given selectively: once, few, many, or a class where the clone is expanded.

cdr3_nt: TGTGCCAGCAGGGGTCCGGGAGGGCCCAACGAGCAGTACTTC
cdr3_aa: CASRGPGGPNEQYF
v_call: TRBV6-5
clone_size: .
j_call: TRBJ2-7
d_call: TRBD2

cdr3_nt: TGTGCCAGCAGCCAAAGAGGCGGTCCTAGCACAGATACGCAGTATTTT
cdr3_aa: CASSQRGGPSTDTQYF
v_call: TRBV3-1/TRBV3-2
clone_size: .
j_call: TRBJ2-3
d_call: .

cdr3_nt: TGTGCCAGCAGCATGGACAGTAGCAATCAGCCCCAGCATTTT
cdr3_aa: CASSMDSSNQPQHF
v_call: TRBV28
clone_size: .
j_call: TRBJ1-5
d_call: .

cdr3_nt: TGTGCCTGGATGTCCCCGACACTCTACGAGCAGTACTTC
cdr3_aa: CAWMSPTLYEQYF
v_call: TRBV30
clone_size: .
j_call: TRBJ2-7
d_call: .

cdr3_nt: TGTGCCAGCAGCCAATCTCACTACGAGCAGTACTTC
cdr3_aa: CASSQSHYEQYF
v_call: TRBV16
clone_size: .
j_call: TRBJ2-7
d_call: .

cdr3_nt: TGTGCCAGTAGTATCAAGACAGGTACCGAAGCTTTCTTT
cdr3_aa: CASSIKTGTEAFF
v_call: TRBV19
clone_size: .
j_call: TRBJ1-1
d_call: .

cdr3_nt: TGTGCCAGCAGCTCCGGAGGGGCGGTGATCACTGGGGCCAACGTCCTGACTTTC
cdr3_aa: CASSSGGAVITGANVLTF
v_call: TRBV7-8
clone_size: once
j_call: TRBJ2-6
d_call: .

cdr3_nt: TGTGCCAGTGGTGGCCGGAGGTACTATGGCTACACCTTC
cdr3_aa: CASGGRRYYGYTF
v_call: TRBV3-1/TRBV3-2
clone_size: few
j_call: TRBJ1-2
d_call: .

cdr3_nt: TGTGCCAGCAGCAGGGGGGCCGGGGACGGCTACACCTTC
cdr3_aa: CASSRGAGDGYTF
v_call: TRBV6-6
clone_size: .
j_call: TRBJ1-2
d_call: TRBD1

cdr3_nt: TGCGCCAGCAGTCAATCCGGGGACGAGCAGTACTTC
cdr3_aa: CASSQSGDEQYF
v_call: TRBV23-1
clone_size: .
j_call: TRBJ2-7
d_call: .

cdr3_nt: TGTGCCAGCAGCGTAGAGGGACAGTCCATCGACACCTTC
cdr3_aa: CASSVEGQSIDTF
v_call: TRBV9
clone_size: few
j_call: TRBJ1-2
d_call: TRBD1

cdr3_nt: TGTGCCACCAGCAGAACTCGCGACAGGCGAGGTGAAGCTTTCTTT
cdr3_aa: CATSRTRDRRGEAFF
v_call: TRBV15
clone_size: .
j_call: TRBJ1-1
d_call: .

cdr3_nt: TGTGCCAGCCGCTCGGGGGGAGTTGAATCCTATGGCTACACCTTC
cdr3_aa: CASRSGGVESYGYTF
v_call: TRBV6-6
clone_size: .
j_call: TRBJ1-2
d_call: .

cdr3_nt: TGTGCCAGCAGCCGTGGACAGTTGAACACTGAAGCTTTCTTT
cdr3_aa: CASSRGQLNTEAFF
v_call: TRBV5-4
clone_size: .
j_call: TRBJ1-1
d_call: .

cdr3_nt: TGTGCCAGCAGCTTAGAACGGCGAAGGGGCGAGACCCAGTACTTC
cdr3_aa: CASSLERRRGETQYF
v_call: TRBV11-1
clone_size: .
j_call: TRBJ2-5
d_call: .

cdr3_nt: TGTGCCTGGAGTGTAGGGTATCGGACAGGCGGCTACACCTTC
cdr3_aa: CAWSVGYRTGGYTF
v_call: TRBV30
clone_size: .
j_call: TRBJ1-2
d_call: TRBD1

cdr3_nt: TGCGCCAGCAGCGGTCGACAGGGGGCGCATGAGCAGTTCTTC
cdr3_aa: CASSGRQGAHEQFF
v_call: TRBV5-1
clone_size: .
j_call: TRBJ2-1
d_call: TRBD1

cdr3_nt: TGTGCCAGCACCCCGGGACAGGGGTCGGGCACTGAAGCTTTCTTT
cdr3_aa: CASTPGQGSGTEAFF
v_call: TRBV5-5
clone_size: few
j_call: TRBJ1-1
d_call: TRBD1

cdr3_nt: TGTGCCAGCAGCCCCTCCCGGGGTCGCACAGATACGCAGTATTTT
cdr3_aa: CASSPSRGRTDTQYF
v_call: TRBV6-2/TRBV6-3
clone_size: .
j_call: TRBJ2-3
d_call: .

cdr3_nt: TGTGCCAGCAGCGGGACTAGCGGGAGTGATACGCAGTATTTT
cdr3_aa: CASSGTSGSDTQYF
v_call: TRBV9
clone_size: .
j_call: TRBJ2-3
d_call: TRBD2

cdr3_nt: TGTGCCAGTAGCACCGGGACTAGCTTCGGGGAGCTGTTTTTT
cdr3_aa: CASSTGTSFGELFF
v_call: TRBV19
clone_size: .
j_call: TRBJ2-2
d_call: TRBD2

cdr3_nt: TGTGCCAGCAGTTTAGCTAGCCCGGGGGAGCAGTACTTC
cdr3_aa: CASSLASPGEQYF
v_call: TRBV28
clone_size: once
j_call: TRBJ2-7
d_call: .

cdr3_nt: TGTGCCAGCAGCTTGGATTCAGGGCGGCCTTCACCCCTCCACTTT
cdr3_aa: CASSLDSGRPSPLHF
v_call: TRBV5-6
clone_size: .
j_call: TRBJ1-6
d_call: .

cdr3_nt: TGTGCCAGCAGTCGGCTTGACATGATGAACACTGAAGCTTTCTTT
cdr3_aa: CASSRLDMMNTEAFF
v_call: TRBV6-5
clone_size: .
j_call: TRBJ1-1
d_call: .